This TCR beta chain was recorded in a study of PD-L1 blockade in urothelial cancer. Profiling relied on immunoSEQ multiplex PCR, and the TCRdb table lists in-frame clones only, not all of them. The table records about 110,000 clones, about 85% of them present only once. Germline CDR1 and CDR2: SGHRS and YFSETQ. The CDR3 loop spans 15 amino acids. V was pared by 0 bases and J by 1 base, with 1 base of the junction left unmatched. As for this clone: The antigen is not known.

Findings and caveats of the study: The study found that durable-benefit patients expanded tumor-associated blood clones more at 3 weeks.

The V call is TRBV5-1, the J call TRBJ2-3; TRBD1 matches at 8 bases. This specimen was PBMCs, taken around atezolizumab (anti-PD-L1) treatment. The receptor was isolated from a man aged 50-59 years with urothelial cancer. The CDR3 DNA is TGCGCCAGCAGCTTGGGGGGACAGGGCACAGATACGCAGTATTTT. It is translated as CASSLGGQGTDTQYF. The full variable domain, with the rest looked up from reference TRBV5-1 and TRBJ2-3, is KAGVTQTPRYLIKTRGQQVTLSCSPISGHRSVSWYQQTPGQGLQFLFEYFSETQRNKGNFPGRFSGRQFSNSRSEMNVSTLELGDSALYLCASSLGGQGTDTQYFGPGTRLTVL.